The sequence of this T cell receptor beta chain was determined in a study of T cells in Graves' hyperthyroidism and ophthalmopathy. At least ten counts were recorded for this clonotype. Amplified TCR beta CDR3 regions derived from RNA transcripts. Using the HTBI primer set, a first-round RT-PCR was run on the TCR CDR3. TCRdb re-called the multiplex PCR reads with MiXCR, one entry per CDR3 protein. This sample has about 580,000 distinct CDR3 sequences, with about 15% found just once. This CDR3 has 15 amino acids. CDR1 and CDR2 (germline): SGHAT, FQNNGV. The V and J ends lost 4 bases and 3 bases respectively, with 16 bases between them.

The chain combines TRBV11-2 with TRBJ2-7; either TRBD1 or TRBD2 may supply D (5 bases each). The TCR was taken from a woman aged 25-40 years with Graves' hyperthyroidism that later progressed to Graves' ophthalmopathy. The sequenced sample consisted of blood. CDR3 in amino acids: CASSYPGTADYEQYF. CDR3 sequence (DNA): TGTGCCAGCAGCTACCCCGGGACGGCAGACTACGAGCAGTACTTC.